These 8 T cell receptor beta chains were all obtained from the same sample, sequenced in a study of cytomegalovirus exposure and HLA in healthy donors. Profiled with immunoSEQ multiplex PCR; TCRdb holds only in-frame clones, not every one. The sample lists 110,000 or so clones, roughly 83% occurring once. Sample: PBMCs. The origin of the receptors is a man between 18 and 35 years old in good health and CMV-seronegative.

The rearrangement joins TRBV2 to TRBJ1-1, with a possible D match to TRBD1 (5 bases). Germline values: CDR1 SNHLY, CDR2 FYNNEI. The CDR3 covers 13 residues. With 4 bases removed from V and 6 bases from J, the gap between germline ends came to 12 bases. The DNA for the CDR3 is TGTGCCAGCAGTGGGGGGAGGGGCGCTGAAGCTTTCTTT. Amino acids: CASSGGRGAEAFF.

The chain carries TRBV29-1 and TRBJ2-3, with 7 bases aligning to TRBD2. CDR3 length equals 14 residues. V trimming: 4 bases; J trimming: 0 bases; junction bases outside the gene matches: 4. Germline CDR1 reads SQVTM; CDR2 reads ANQGSEA. The CDR3 DNA is TGCAGCGTTGGTTTCGGGGGGAGCACAGATACGCAGTATTTT. It translates to CSVGFGGSTDTQYF.

The CDR3 DNA reads TGTGCCAGCACAAACACCGGGGAGCTGTTTTTT. This gives the protein CASTNTGELFF. The chain couples TRBV6-6 to TRBJ2-2; D gene uncertain. This CDR3 is built from 11 residues. Trimming took off 7 bases at V and 2 bases at J, with 2 bases between the two ends. The germline V gene encodes CDR1 MNHNY and CDR2 SVGAGI (reference sequence).

The chain combines TRBV30 with TRBJ1-1; TRBD1 aligns across 8 bases. The junction had 8 bases not matched to a gene; V was cut back by 4 bases and J by 10 bases. CDR1 is GTSNPN and CDR2 is SVGIG in the germline V gene (reference sequence). The CDR3 is 12 amino acids. The CDR3 spells CAWKTLQGVAFF. CDR3 nucleotides: TGTGCCTGGAAAACCCTACAGGGGGTAGCTTTCTTT.

The rearrangement uses TRBV19 and TRBJ1-1; D is ambiguous. The CDR3 spans 14 residues. The V gene's germline CDR1 is LNHDA and CDR2 SQIVND (reference sequence). V was pared by 6 bases and J by 0 bases, with 11 bases between. The CDR3, as DNA: TGTGCCAGTAGCCGGGAACAGCTGAACACTGAAGCTTTCTTT. Its translation is CASSREQLNTEAFF. Full variable domain (remainder filled in from reference TRBV19 and TRBJ1-1): DGGITQSPKYLFRKEGQNVTLSCEQNLNHDAMYWYRQDPGQGLRLIYYSQIVNDFQKGDIAEGYSVSREKKESFPLTVTSAQKNPTAFYLCASSREQLNTEAFFGQGTRLTVV.

This clone was found a few times. The chain carries TRBV4-2 and TRBJ2-7, with D possibly being TRBD2 (6 bases). This CDR3 has 16 amino acids. Germline V gene data show CDR1 as LGHNA and CDR2 as YNFKEQ. Trimming cost V 1 base and J 3 bases, with 16 bases left between them. The CDR3 sequence is CASSQGLETSLYEQYF. CDR3 nucleotide sequence: TGTGCCAGCAGCCAAGGGTTGGAGACTAGTCTCTACGAGCAGTACTTC.

This clone was detected only a few times. The chain carries TRBV5-6 and TRBJ1-1; possibly TRBD1 for D (6 bases). V dropped 0 bases and J dropped 7 bases, with 16 bases sitting between them. The CDR3 has 15 amino acids. Germline V CDR1 and CDR2: SGHDT, YYEEEE. CDR3 protein: CASSLVAQGRGEAFF. The CDR3 coding sequence is TGTGCCAGCAGCTTGGTGGCCCAGGGGCGAGGTGAAGCTTTCTTT. Together with reference TRBV5-6 and TRBJ1-1, the CDR3 gives the full variable domain: DAGVTQSPTHLIKTRGQQVTLRCSPKSGHDTVSWYQQALGQGPQFIFQYYEEEERQRGNFPDRFSGHQFPNYSSELNVNALLLGDSALYLCASSLVAQGRGEAFFGQGTRLTVV.

V gene TRBV6-1 combines with J gene TRBJ2-7; 8 bases agree with TRBD2. The J segment lost 2 bases and the V segment lost 6 bases, leaving 3 bases of the junction unmatched. Looked up from germline, CDR1 is MNHNS and CDR2 is SASEGT. The CDR3 spans 13 residues. CDR3 sequence: CASSLGLAYEQYF. CDR3 sequence (DNA): TGTGCCAGCAGCCTGGGACTAGCCTACGAGCAGTACTTC.